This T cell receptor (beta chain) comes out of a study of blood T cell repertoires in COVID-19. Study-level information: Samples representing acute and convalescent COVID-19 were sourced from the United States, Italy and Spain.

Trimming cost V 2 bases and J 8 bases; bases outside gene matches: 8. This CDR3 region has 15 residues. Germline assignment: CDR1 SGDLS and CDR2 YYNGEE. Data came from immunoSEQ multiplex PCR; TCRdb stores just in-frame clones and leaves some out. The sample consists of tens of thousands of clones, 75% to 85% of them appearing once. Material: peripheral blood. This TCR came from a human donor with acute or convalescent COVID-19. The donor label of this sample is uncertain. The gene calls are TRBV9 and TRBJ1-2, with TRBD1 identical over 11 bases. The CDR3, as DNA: TGTGCCAGCAGCGTTACCGGGACAGGGGGGAACGGCTACACCTTC. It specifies CASSVTGTGGNGYTF.